The rows below give T cell receptor beta chains drawn from one sample of a study of blood T cell repertoires in COVID-19. Using immunoSEQ multiplex PCR, the repertoire was profiled, and TCRdb retains in-frame clones only, with some absent. Among a few hundred thousand clones, over 65% were seen once, and the ten largest hold 2.5% to 4%. Sequencing was done on a sample of peripheral blood. Receptor source: a woman older than 75 with acute or convalescent COVID-19. Both conserved end residues are part of each CDR3. The D gene is left open where the match is weak. Size is stated for part of the rows, as once, few or many counts, or as a class when the clone is expanded.

TRBJ2-7 | NA | NA | TRBV21-1 | TGTGCCAGCAGCAAAGACCGGACAGGGGTGGTTTGGCAGTACTTC | CASSKDRTGVVWQYF
TRBJ2-1 | NA | NA | TRBV6-1 | TGTGCCAGCAGTGAAGCGGTAACGGGAACCTACAATGAGCAGTTCTTC | CASSEAVTGTYNEQFF
TRBJ1-2 | NA | NA | TRBV6-1 | TGTGCCAGCAGTGAGGCGGGACCCGATGCGGGCTACACCTTC | CASSEAGPDAGYTF
TRBJ1-1 | NA | TRBD1 | TRBV18 | TGTGCCAGCTCACCCGGGACAGGGGGCGGGAGGACTGAAGCTTTCTTT | CASSPGTGGGRTEAFF
TRBJ2-1 | NA | TRBD1 | TRBV10-3 | TGTGCCATCAGTGAGGGGGACAGGGTTCTCTACAATGAGCAGTTCTTC | CAISEGDRVLYNEQFF
TRBJ1-3 | NA | NA | TRBV5-1 | TGCGCCAGCAGCTTGGCAGGGTTGGGAAACACCATATATTTT | CASSLAGLGNTIYF
TRBJ1-1 | NA | NA | TRBV20-1 | TGCAGTGCTAGTCACAGTTTGCTCACTGAAGCTTTCTTT | CSASHSLLTEAFF
TRBJ2-7 | NA | TRBD1 | TRBV5-1 | TGCGCCAGCAGCCTTCCGGGACAGGTTATTTCCTACGAGCAGTACTTC | CASSLPGQVISYEQYF
TRBJ1-1 | NA | NA | TRBV5-1 | TGCGCCAGCAGCCCACAGGGAAAAGGTGAAGCTTTCTTT | CASSPQGKGEAFF
TRBJ1-3 | NA | NA | TRBV5-1 | TGCGCCAGCAGCTTGCTCGGAGACCCTGGAAACACCATATATTTT | CASSLLGDPGNTIYF
TRBJ1-2 | NA | TRBD1 | TRBV5-5 | TGTGCCAGCAGCGCTACCCCGAATCCGGGACAGCAACCCTATGGCTACACCTTC | CASSATPNPGQQPYGYTF
TRBJ2-7 | once | TRBD2 | TRBV3-1/TRBV3-2 | TGTGCCAGCAGCCAAGCTGCGAGCGGGGGGCTTACCTACGAGCAGTACTTC | CASSQAASGGLTYEQYF
TRBJ1-2 | NA | TRBD1 | TRBV2 | TGTGCCAGCAGTGGGACAGGGGAGGGCTATGGCTACACCTTC | CASSGTGEGYGYTF
TRBJ2-3 | once | TRBD2 | TRBV3-1/TRBV3-2 | TGTGCCAGCAGCCCACCTATAGCGGGACCTAGCACAGATACGCAGTATTTT | CASSPPIAGPSTDTQYF
TRBJ2-4 | NA | TRBD2 | TRBV6-1 | TGTGCCAGCAGTGTTACTAGCGGCCTTACAGAGGGAGCCAAAAACATTCAGTACTTC | CASSVTSGLTEGAKNIQYF
TRBJ1-2 | NA | NA | TRBV3-1/TRBV3-2 | TGTGCCAGCAGCCCGCCTGGCCACAGAAGCTATGGCTACACCTTC | CASSPPGHRSYGYTF